There are a few counts of the clone carrying this T cell receptor beta chain. The antigen is undetermined. This record belongs to a study of T-cell memory formation after mild COVID-19. Study-level findings and limits: Clonal second-wave expansions that peaked on day 37 had unconfirmed SARS-CoV-2 specificity. From day 15 to 85, contracting clones were balanced between CD4 and CD8, whereas later expanders leaned toward CD4+.

A single record per CDR3 protein comes from TCRdb applying MiXCR to the 5' RACE reads. The sample holds roughly 140,000 distinct CDR3 sequences, 11% to 15% seen once. Germline V CDR1 and CDR2: DFQATT, SNEGSKA (reference sequence). There are 16 residues in the CDR3. The V gene end was trimmed by 0 bases and the J gene end by 0 bases; junction bases not matched to a gene: 6. Sequenced sample: PBMCs or a T cell subset sorted from them (not recorded which). The chain couples TRBV20-1 to TRBJ2-3; 7 bases are shared with TRBD2. This TCR was recovered from an adult woman who had mild COVID-19 (a few samples of this study predate the infection). Cell type and time point are not known. The CDR3: CSAREWASGSTDTQYF. As DNA, the CDR3 is TGCAGTGCTAGAGAATGGGCTAGCGGCAGCACAGATACGCAGTATTTT.